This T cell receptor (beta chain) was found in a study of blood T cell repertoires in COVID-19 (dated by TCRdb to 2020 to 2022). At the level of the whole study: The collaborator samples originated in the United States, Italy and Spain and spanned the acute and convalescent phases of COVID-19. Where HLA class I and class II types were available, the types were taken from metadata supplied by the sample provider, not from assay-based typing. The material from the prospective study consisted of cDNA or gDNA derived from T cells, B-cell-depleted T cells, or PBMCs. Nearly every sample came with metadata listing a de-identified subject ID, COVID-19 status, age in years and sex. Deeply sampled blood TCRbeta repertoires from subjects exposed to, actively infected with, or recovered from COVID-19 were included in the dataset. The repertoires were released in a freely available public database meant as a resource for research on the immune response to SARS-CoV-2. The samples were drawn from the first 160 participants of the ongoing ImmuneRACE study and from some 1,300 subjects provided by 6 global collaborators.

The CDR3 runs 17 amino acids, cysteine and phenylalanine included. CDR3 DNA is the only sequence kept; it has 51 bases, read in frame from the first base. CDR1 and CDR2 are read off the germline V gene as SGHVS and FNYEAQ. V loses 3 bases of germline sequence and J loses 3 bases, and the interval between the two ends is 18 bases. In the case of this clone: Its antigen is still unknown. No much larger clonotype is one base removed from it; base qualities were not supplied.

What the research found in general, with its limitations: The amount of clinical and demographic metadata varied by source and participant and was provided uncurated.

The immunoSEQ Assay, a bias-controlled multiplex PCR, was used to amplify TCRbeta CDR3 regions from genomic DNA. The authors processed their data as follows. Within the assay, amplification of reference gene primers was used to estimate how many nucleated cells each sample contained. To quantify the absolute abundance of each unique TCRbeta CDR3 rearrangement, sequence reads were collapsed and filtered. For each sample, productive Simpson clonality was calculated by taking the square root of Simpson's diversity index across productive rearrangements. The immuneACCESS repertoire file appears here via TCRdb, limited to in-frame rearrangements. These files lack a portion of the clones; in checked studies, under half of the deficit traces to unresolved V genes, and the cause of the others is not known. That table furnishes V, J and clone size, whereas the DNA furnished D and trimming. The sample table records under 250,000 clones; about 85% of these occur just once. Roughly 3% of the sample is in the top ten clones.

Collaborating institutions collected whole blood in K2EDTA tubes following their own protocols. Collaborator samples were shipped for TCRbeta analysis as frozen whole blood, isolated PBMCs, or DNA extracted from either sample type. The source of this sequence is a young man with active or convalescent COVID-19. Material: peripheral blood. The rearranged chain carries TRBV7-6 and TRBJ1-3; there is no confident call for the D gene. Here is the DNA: TGTGCCAGCAGCTTTCTCCCTCGGGGTACGGGTGGAAACACCATATATTTT. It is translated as CASSFLPRGTGGNTIYF.